Sequencing of this T cell receptor beta chain was carried out in a study of low-dose radiotherapy and immunotherapy resistance in tumors. At the level of the study: Aspirin was taken orally at 300 mg daily by patients, and this continued for four cycles from cycle 1 day 1.

The length of the CDR3 is 13 residues. Germline assignment: CDR1 SGHTA and CDR2 FQGNSA. V lost 6 bases and J 7 bases, leaving 13 bases between the germline ends. This clonotype was observed many times. Time point: before trial treatment. As their treatment, donors received nivolumab, ipilimumab, aspirin, low-dose cyclophosphamide and low-dose radiotherapy. Each eligible patient had an advanced solid tumor, and these tumors lacked tumor-infiltrating lymphocytes. Primers targeting TRAV and TRBV primed first-strand cDNA, covering alpha and beta chains. With a V-primer adapter and a constant-region primer, TCRs were amplified for approximately 19 PCR cycles. Following isolation, mRNA was amplified via in vitro transcription. TCRdb analysed the reads with MiXCR anew, one entry per CDR3 protein. The sample has around 83,000 distinct CDR3 sequences; approximately 17% are singletons.

Sequenced here: PBMCs, sampled before treatment. The chain recombines TRBV7-2 with TRBJ2-1; D possibly corresponds to TRBD2 (6 bases). The TCR sequence derives from a male donor with prostate cancer. CDR3 DNA sequence: TGTGCCAGCAGGGAGGGGATAGGGAATGAGCAGTTCTTC. Protein product: CASREGIGNEQFF.